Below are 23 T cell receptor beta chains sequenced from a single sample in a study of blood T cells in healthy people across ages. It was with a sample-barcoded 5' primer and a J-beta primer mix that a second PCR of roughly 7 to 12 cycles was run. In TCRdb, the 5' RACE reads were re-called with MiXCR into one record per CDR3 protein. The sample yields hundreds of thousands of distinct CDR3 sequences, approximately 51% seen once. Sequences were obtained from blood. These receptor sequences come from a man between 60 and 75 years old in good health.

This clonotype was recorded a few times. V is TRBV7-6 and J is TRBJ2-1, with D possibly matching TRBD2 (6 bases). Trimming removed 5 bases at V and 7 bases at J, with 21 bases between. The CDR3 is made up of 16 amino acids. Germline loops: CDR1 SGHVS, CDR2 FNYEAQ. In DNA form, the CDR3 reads TGTGCCAGCAGCCTGGGCCTGCGGGGCTCGGGGAATGAGCAGTTCTTC. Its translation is CASSLGLRGSGNEQFF.

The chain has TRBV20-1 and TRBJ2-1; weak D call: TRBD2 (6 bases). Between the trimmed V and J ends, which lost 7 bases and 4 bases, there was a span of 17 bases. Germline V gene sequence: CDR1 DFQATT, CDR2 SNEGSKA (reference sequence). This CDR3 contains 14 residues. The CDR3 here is CSDGGRESYNEQFF. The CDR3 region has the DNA TGCAGTGATGGGGGGAGAGAATCGTACAATGAGCAGTTCTTC.

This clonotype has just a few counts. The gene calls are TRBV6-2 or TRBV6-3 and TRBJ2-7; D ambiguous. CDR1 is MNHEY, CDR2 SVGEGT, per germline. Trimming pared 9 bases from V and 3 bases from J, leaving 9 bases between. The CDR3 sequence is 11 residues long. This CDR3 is CASRSVYEQYF. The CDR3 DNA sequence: TGTGCCAGTAGGTCTGTCTACGAGCAGTACTTC.

The CDR3 is CASSLRPSNTEAFF. CDR3 bases: TGCGCCAGCAGCTTGAGACCGTCGAACACTGAAGCTTTCTTT. The chain combines TRBV5-1 with TRBJ1-1; D is unclear. V lost 1 base and J 1 base, leaving 8 bases between the germline ends. Germline CDR1 is SGHRS and CDR2 is YFSETQ. The CDR3 spans 14 residues.

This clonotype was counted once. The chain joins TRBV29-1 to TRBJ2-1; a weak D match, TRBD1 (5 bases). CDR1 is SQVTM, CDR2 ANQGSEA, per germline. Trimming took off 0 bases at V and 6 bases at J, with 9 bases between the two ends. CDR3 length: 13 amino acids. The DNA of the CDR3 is TGCAGCGTTGAAGAAAACAGGCCCAATGAGCAGTTCTTC. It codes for CSVEENRPNEQFF.

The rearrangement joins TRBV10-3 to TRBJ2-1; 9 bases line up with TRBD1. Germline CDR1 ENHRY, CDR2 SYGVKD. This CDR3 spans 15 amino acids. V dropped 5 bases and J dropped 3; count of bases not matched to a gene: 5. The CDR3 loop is CAISPRDRDYNEQFF. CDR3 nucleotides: TGTGCCATCAGTCCCCGGGACAGGGACTACAATGAGCAGTTCTTC.

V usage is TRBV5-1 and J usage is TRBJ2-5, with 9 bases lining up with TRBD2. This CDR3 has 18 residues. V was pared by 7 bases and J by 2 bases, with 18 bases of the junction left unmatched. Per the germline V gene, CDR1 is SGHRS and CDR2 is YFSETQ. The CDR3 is CASSNVLSGGFSQETQYF. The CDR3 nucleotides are TGCGCCAGCTCGAACGTCTTGAGCGGGGGGTTTAGTCAAGAGACCCAGTACTTC. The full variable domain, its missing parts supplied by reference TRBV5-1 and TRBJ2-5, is KAGVTQTPRYLIKTRGQQVTLSCSPISGHRSVSWYQQTPGQGLQFLFEYFSETQRNKGNFPGRFSGRQFSNSRSEMNVSTLELGDSALYLCASSNVLSGGFSQETQYFGPGTRLLVL.

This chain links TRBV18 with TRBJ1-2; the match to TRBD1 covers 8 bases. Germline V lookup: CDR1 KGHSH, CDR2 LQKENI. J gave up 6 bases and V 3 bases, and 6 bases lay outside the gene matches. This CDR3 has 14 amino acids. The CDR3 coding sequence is TGTGCCAGCTCACCCCAGGACAGGGTGAATGGCTACACCTTC. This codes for CASSPQDRVNGYTF.

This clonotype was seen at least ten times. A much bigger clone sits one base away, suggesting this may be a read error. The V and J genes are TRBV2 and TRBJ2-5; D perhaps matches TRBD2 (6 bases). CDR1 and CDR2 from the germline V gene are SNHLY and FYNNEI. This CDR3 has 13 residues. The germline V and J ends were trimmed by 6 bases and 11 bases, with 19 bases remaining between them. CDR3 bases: TGTGCCAGCAGACGGGACTCGCAATCCTCACAGTACTTC. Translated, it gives CASRRDSQSSQYF.

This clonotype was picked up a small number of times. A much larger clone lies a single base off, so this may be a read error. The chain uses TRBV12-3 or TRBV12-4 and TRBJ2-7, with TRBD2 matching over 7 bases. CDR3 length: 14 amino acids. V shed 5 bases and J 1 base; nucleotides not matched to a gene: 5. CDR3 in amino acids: CASSAQAGSYEQYF. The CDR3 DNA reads TGTGCCAGCAGTGCCCAAGCGGGGTCCTACGAGCAGTACTTC.

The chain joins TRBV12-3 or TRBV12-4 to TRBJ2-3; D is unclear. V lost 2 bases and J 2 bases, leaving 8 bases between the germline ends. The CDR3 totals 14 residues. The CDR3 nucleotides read TGTGCCAGCAGTTTAAGCCAGGCCACAGATACGCAGTATTTT. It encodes CASSLSQATDTQYF.

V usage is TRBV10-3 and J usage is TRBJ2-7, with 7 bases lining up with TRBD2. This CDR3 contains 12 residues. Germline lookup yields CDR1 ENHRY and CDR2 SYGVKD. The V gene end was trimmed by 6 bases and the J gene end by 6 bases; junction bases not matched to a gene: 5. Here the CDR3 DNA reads TGTGCCATCAGGGAGGGAGGGCCCGAGCAGTACTTC. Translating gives CAIREGGPEQYF.

The DNA of the CDR3 is TGCAGTGCTAGAGATTTGGCTAGCGCGTCAGATACGCAGTATTTT. Protein product: CSARDLASASDTQYF. The chain couples TRBV20-1 to TRBJ2-3; perhaps TRBD2 as D (6 bases). Trimming took 0 bases from V and 4 from J, leaving 14 bases between them. The CDR3 has 15 amino acids. From germline, CDR1 is DFQATT and CDR2 SNEGSKA (reference sequence).

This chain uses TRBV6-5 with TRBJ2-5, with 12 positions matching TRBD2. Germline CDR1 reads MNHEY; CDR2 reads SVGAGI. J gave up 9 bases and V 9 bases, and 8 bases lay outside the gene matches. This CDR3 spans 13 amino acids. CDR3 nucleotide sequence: TGTGCCAGTGAGCCTAGCGGGAGGGAGCCCCAGTACTTC. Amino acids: CASEPSGREPQYF.

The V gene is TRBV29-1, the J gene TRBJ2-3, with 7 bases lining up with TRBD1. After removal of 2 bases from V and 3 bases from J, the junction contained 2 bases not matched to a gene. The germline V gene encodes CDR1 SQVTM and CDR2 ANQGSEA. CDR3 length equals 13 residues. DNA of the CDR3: TGCAGCGTTGAATCAGGGGGAACAGATACGCAGTATTTT. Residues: CSVESGGTDTQYF.

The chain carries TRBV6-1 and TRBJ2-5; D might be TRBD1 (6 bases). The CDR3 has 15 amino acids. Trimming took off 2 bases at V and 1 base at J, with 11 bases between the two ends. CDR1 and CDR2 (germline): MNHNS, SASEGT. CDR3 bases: TGTGCCAGCAGTGAACTCCAGGGGCGCCAAGAGACCCAGTACTTC. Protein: CASSELQGRQETQYF.

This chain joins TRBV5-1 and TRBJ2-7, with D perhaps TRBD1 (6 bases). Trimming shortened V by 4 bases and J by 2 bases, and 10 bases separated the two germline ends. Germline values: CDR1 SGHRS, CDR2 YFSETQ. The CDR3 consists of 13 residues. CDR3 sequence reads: CASSRDKTYEQYF. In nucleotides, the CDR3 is TGCGCCAGCAGCCGGGACAAGACCTACGAGCAGTACTTC. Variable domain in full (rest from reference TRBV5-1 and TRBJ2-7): KAGVTQTPRYLIKTRGQQVTLSCSPISGHRSVSWYQQTPGQGLQFLFEYFSETQRNKGNFPGRFSGRQFSNSRSEMNVSTLELGDSALYLCASSRDKTYEQYFGPGTRLTVT.

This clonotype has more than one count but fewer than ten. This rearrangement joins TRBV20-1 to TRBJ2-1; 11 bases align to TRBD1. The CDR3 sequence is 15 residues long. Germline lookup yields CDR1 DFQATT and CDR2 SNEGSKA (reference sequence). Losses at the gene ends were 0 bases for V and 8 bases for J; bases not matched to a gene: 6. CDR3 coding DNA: TGCAGTGCTAGAGAAGGAGGGACAGGGGGGTATGAGCAGTTCTTC. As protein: CSAREGGTGGYEQFF.

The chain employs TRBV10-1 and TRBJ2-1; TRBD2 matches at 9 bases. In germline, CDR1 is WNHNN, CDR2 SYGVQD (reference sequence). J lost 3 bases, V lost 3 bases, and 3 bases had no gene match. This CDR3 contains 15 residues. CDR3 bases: TGCGCCAGCAGTGATGCAGCGGGGGGCTACAATGAGCAGTTCTTC. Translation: CASSDAAGGYNEQFF.

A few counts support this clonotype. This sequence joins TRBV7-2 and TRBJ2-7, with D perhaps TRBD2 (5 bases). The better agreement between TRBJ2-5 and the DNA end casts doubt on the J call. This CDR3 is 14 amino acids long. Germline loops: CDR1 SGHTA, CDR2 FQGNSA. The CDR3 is CASSPDWGDETQYF. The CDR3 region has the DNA TGTGCCAGCAGCCCAGACTGGGGAGACGAGACCCAGTACTTC.

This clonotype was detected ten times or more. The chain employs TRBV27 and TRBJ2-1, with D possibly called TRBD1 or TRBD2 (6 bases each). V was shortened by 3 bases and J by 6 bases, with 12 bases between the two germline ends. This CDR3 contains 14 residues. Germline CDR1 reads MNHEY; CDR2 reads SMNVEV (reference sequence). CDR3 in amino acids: CASSFDRGRNEQFF. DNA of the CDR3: TGTGCCAGCAGTTTCGACCGGGGGCGCAATGAGCAGTTCTTC.

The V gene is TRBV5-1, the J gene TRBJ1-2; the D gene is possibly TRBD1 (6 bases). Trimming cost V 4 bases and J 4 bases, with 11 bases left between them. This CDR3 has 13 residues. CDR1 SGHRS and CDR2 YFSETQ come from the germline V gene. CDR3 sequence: CASSMDSFYGYTF. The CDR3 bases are TGCGCCAGCAGCATGGACAGCTTCTATGGCTACACCTTC.

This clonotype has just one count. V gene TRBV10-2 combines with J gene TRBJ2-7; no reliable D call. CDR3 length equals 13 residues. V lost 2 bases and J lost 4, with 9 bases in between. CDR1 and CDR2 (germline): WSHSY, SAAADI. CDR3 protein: CASSEVAAYEQYF. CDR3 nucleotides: TGCGCCAGCAGTGAGGTGGCAGCGTACGAGCAGTACTTC.